The 16 T cell receptor beta chains presented below share a single source sample, sequenced in a study of CXCR3-negative and CXCR3-positive naive CD8 T cells. Researchers prepared the TRB cDNA libraries using 5' RACE with UMI labels. TCRdb re-called the 5' RACE reads and shows each CDR3 protein once, DNA omitted. There are about 120,000 distinct CDR3 sequences in the sample, with about 0.61% held by the top ten. Their antigen targets remain unknown. Study-level points and caveats: Naive cells with CXCR3 showed TRB CDR3s that were more hydrophobic than those in CXCR3-negative naive cells.

Input material: naive CXCR3+ CD8+ T cells from blood. Subset of the sample: CD45RO-CCR7+CD27+CD95- naive CD8+ T cells expressing CXCR3 (TNR3+). Source of these receptors: a human donor in good health. Some clones in this sample may be carry-over from other donors' samples.

The rearrangement uses TRBV6-2 or TRBV6-3 and TRBJ2-2; the D call of TRBD1 rests on TCRdb alone, since no DNA is present to check it. Germline V gives CDR1 MNHEY, CDR2 SVGEGT. The CDR3 loop spans 13 amino acids. CDR3 loop: CASRPGSARELFF.

V usage is TRBV6-2 or TRBV6-3 and J usage is TRBJ2-7; without DNA, the TCRdb call of TRBD2 cannot be checked. CDR3 length equals 16 residues. The V gene's germline CDR1 is MNHEY and CDR2 SVGEGT. This CDR3 is CASSFTRLAGDYEQYF.

The chain uses TRBV27 and TRBJ2-1. This CDR3 comprises 12 residues. Germline V lookup: CDR1 MNHEY, CDR2 SMNVEV (reference sequence). The CDR3 protein is CASSLYDNEQFF.

This chain links TRBV25-1 with TRBJ1-1. The germline V gene encodes CDR1 MGHDK and CDR2 SYGVNS. This CDR3 comprises 11 residues. This CDR3 is CASRIGTEAFF.

The chain couples TRBV20-1 to TRBJ1-1; lacking DNA, the TRBD1 call made by TCRdb goes unchecked. Germline-derived CDR1 and CDR2 are DFQATT and SNEGSKA (reference sequence). This CDR3 region has 14 residues. CDR3 residues: CSARGRTGSTEAFF.

The CDR3 region is CASSPTGGGTYEQYF. This sequence joins TRBV6-5 and TRBJ2-7; without DNA, the TCRdb call of TRBD1 cannot be checked. The CDR3 consists of 15 residues. Per the germline V gene, CDR1 is MNHEY and CDR2 is SVGAGI.

V usage is TRBV7-9 and J usage is TRBJ2-7; as DNA is missing, the TRBD1 call by TCRdb cannot be tested. Germline CDR1 reads SEHNR; CDR2 reads FQNEAQ (reference sequence). This CDR3 spans 14 amino acids. CDR3: CASSLTGEAYEQYF.

The V call is TRBV5-4, the J call TRBJ2-7; TCRdb picks TRBD2, but there is no DNA to check that call. CDR3 length: 14 amino acids. Germline CDR1 SGHNT, CDR2 YYREEE (reference sequence). CDR3 in amino acids: CASSLSSGSTEQYF.

The J gene is TRBJ1-1, the V gene TRBV29-1; TCRdb proposes TRBD1, but this gene call is untestable without DNA. The germline V gene has CDR1 SQVTM and CDR2 ANQGSEA. The CDR3 consists of 13 residues. The CDR3: CSVVPPANTEAFF.

The chain links TRBV5-1 to TRBJ2-7; there is no DNA to check the TCRdb D call of TRBD2. Germline assignment: CDR1 SGHRS and CDR2 YFSETQ. CDR3 size: 14 residues. The CDR3 loop reads CASSFEGGTYEQYF.

V gene TRBV4-2 combines with J gene TRBJ1-6; as DNA is missing, the TRBD1 call by TCRdb cannot be tested. In germline, CDR1 is LGHNA, CDR2 YNFKEQ. The CDR3 has 23 residues. The CDR3 region is CASSQEVDGSGKFYPPYNSPLHF.

The rearrangement uses TRBV12-3 or TRBV12-4 and TRBJ1-2. This CDR3 has 14 amino acids. CDR3 region: CASTQGQLNYGYTF.

This sequence joins TRBV29-1 and TRBJ1-2; the D call of TRBD1 rests on TCRdb alone, since no DNA is present to check it. CDR1 SQVTM and CDR2 ANQGSEA come from the germline V gene. This CDR3 comprises 13 residues. CDR3 residues: CSAPGQGDYGYTF.

The rearrangement joins TRBV10-3 to TRBJ2-7; TCRdb gives TRBD1 as the D gene, but with no DNA this cannot be confirmed. CDR3 size: 14 residues. In germline, CDR1 is ENHRY, CDR2 SYGVKD. The CDR3: CAIGRLEDTGEQYF.

This sequence joins TRBV5-5 and TRBJ1-2; the D call of TRBD1 rests on TCRdb alone, since no DNA is present to check it. Germline CDR1 and CDR2: SGHKS and YYEKEE (reference sequence). This CDR3 has 14 amino acids. The chain's CDR3 is CASSLVRQGGGYTF.

The CDR3 sequence is CASSLLAGRSGGETQYF. The V gene is TRBV27, the J gene TRBJ2-5; TCRdb's assignment of TRBD2 cannot be checked, as there is no DNA. The CDR3 covers 17 residues. Germline V gene sequence: CDR1 MNHEY, CDR2 SMNVEV (reference sequence).